In its sample, the clone carrying this T cell receptor (beta chain) was seen many times. A second PCR of 7 to 11 cycles used a sample-barcoded 5' primer and a J-beta primer mix. A single record per CDR3 protein comes from TCRdb applying MiXCR to the 5' RACE reads. In the table there are under 2 million distinct CDR3 sequences, roughly 30% of which are singletons. V was cut by 3 bases and J by 4 bases, with 25 bases left in between. This CDR3 is built from 17 residues. The germline V gene encodes CDR1 DFQATT and CDR2 SNEGSKA (reference sequence). The data were obtained in a study of blood T cells in healthy people across ages.

The specimen was blood. The clonotype was recovered from a woman aged 25 to 39 in good health. The chain combines TRBV20-1 with TRBJ2-7; D might be TRBD2 (6 bases). CDR3 nucleotides: TGCAGTGCTAGCCCCCCAATAAATGGACTACATCCTTACGAGCAGTACTTC. Translated: CSASPPINGLHPYEQYF.